This entry lists 5 T cell receptor beta chains sequenced from one sample in a study of T-cell memory formation after mild COVID-19. Each CDR3 protein is one row after TCRdb ran MiXCR on the 5' RACE reads. The sample shows 120,000 or so distinct CDR3 sequences, approximately 17% of them seen only once. Sequencing used PBMCs or a T cell subset sorted from them (not recorded which). The receptors derive from a young man who had mild COVID-19 (a few samples of this study predate the infection). Cell type and time point are not known.

This sequence joins TRBV9 and TRBJ2-7; 11 positions agree with TRBD1. The CDR3 consists of 15 residues. CDR1 is SGDLS, CDR2 YYNGEE, per germline. The V segment lost 2 bases and the J segment 0 bases; nucleotides outside the gene matches: 1. CDR3 protein: CASSVGTGGSYEQYF. For the CDR3, the DNA is TGTGCCAGCAGCGTCGGGACAGGGGGCTCCTACGAGCAGTACTTC.

This clonotype was observed a handful of times. The chain uses TRBV6-5 and TRBJ1-1, with TRBD1 matching over 7 bases. The length of the CDR3 is 14 residues. Trimming cost V 4 bases and J 1 base; bases outside gene matches: 3. The germline gives CDR1 MNHEY, CDR2 SVGAGI. CDR3 sequence (DNA): TGTGCCAGCAGTTGGGGACAGCGGAACACTGAAGCTTTCTTT. Translated: CASSWGQRNTEAFF.

This clonotype was detected only a few times. This chain uses TRBV29-1 with TRBJ2-3, with 12 positions matching TRBD2. V trimming: 7 bases; J trimming: 4 bases; junction bases outside the gene matches: 6. Germline CDR1 is SQVTM and CDR2 is ANQGSEA. CDR3 length equals 14 residues. CDR3 sequence (DNA): TGCAGCGCTCCGACTAGCGGGGGACCAGATACGCAGTATTTT. It specifies CSAPTSGGPDTQYF.

This clonotype has a handful of counts. V and J are TRBV18 and TRBJ1-5; 8 nucleotides line up with TRBD1. Trimming took 4 bases from V and 5 from J; bases not matched to a gene: 4. The CDR3 runs 14 residues. In germline, CDR1 is KGHSH, CDR2 LQKENI. The CDR3 DNA follows: TGTGCCAGCTCACTAGGACAGGGAGATCAGCCCCAGCATTTT. As protein: CASSLGQGDQPQHF.

This rearrangement joins TRBV20-1 to TRBJ1-5; perhaps TRBD1 as D (5 bases). The CDR3 is made up of 13 amino acids. CDR1 and CDR2 from the germline V gene are DFQATT and SNEGSKA (reference sequence). V lost 4 bases to trimming and J lost 4 bases, with 11 bases between them. As DNA, the CDR3 is TGCAGTGCTATCAGGGCGTGGAATCAGCCCCAGCATTTT. It yields the protein CSAIRAWNQPQHF.